Below are 18 T cell receptor beta chains sequenced from a single sample in a study of Graves' ophthalmopathy and Graves' hyperthyroidism. TCR beta CDR3 amplification used RNA transcripts. Second-round multiplex PCR followed a first-round RT-PCR using HTBI primers. TCRdb re-called the multiplex PCR reads through MiXCR, storing one row per CDR3 protein. The repertoire holds about 220,000 distinct CDR3 sequences, around a fifth seen once, with roughly 40% in the top ten. Sequencing was carried out using peripheral blood. These receptor sequences come from a woman aged 45 to 65 with Graves' ophthalmopathy.

This clonotype was seen at least ten times. The rearrangement uses TRBV11-2 and TRBJ1-5; possible D gene TRBD1, 5 bases. The germline CDR1 and CDR2 sequences are SGHAT and FQNNGV. The CDR3 spans 16 residues. V gave up 0 bases and J gave up 2 bases, with 11 bases separating them. The CDR3 DNA is TGTGCCAGCAGCTTAGAAGGGGCGATTGGCAATCAGCCCCAGCATTTT. As protein: CASSLEGAIGNQPQHF.

This clonotype was observed at least ten times. The CDR3 region has the DNA TGTGCCAGCAGCCCAATACAGGGAGTTGTCCCTACACAAGAGACCCAGTACTTC. As protein: CASSPIQGVVPTQETQYF. V gene TRBV4-2 combines with J gene TRBJ2-5, with D possibly TRBD1 on 6 matching bases. The V gene's germline CDR1 is LGHNA and CDR2 YNFKEQ. The CDR3 runs 18 residues. Trimming removed 4 bases from V and 2 bases from J, with 23 bases in between.

This clonotype has a count of ten or more. The DNA of the CDR3 is TGTGCCAGCAGCTTAGTACTAGCGGGAGGGTTGAACATTCAGTACTTC. Amino acid sequence: CASSLVLAGGLNIQYF. The chain combines TRBV7-2 with TRBJ2-4; 13 nucleotides match TRBD2. The CDR3 loop spans 16 amino acids. Unmatched junction bases numbered 4, after V lost 1 base and J lost 7 bases. CDR1 is SGHTA, CDR2 FQGNSA, per germline.

This chain uses TRBV6-1 with TRBJ1-1; D is perhaps TRBD1 (5 bases). This CDR3 contains 14 residues. Germline CDR1 is MNHNS and CDR2 is SASEGT. V lost 5 bases to trimming and J lost 1 base, with 11 bases between them. The CDR3: CASSQGLRNTEAFF. The CDR3 DNA reads TGTGCCAGCAGTCAGGGCCTACGGAACACTGAAGCTTTCTTT.

Many counts were recorded for this clonotype. The genes are TRBV19 and TRBJ2-5; the D gene is possibly TRBD2 (7 bases). Germline CDR1 and CDR2: LNHDA and SQIVND (reference sequence). Trimming removed 9 bases at V and 5 bases at J, with 16 bases between. This CDR3 is 13 amino acids long. This CDR3 is CASHRGGGETQYF. CDR3 nucleotide sequence: TGTGCCAGCCATCGAGGGGGAGGGGAGACCCAGTACTTC.

The chain couples TRBV24-1 to TRBJ2-7, with 12 bases matching TRBD1. V was clipped by 4 bases and J by 6 bases; unmatched bases: 6. This CDR3 has 15 residues. Germline V gene lookup returns CDR1 KGHDR and CDR2 SFDVKD. In DNA form, the CDR3 reads TGTGCCACCAGTGACCCCGGGACAGGGGGCGGCGAGCAGTACTTC. It codes for CATSDPGTGGGEQYF.

The V and J genes are TRBV20-1 and TRBJ2-4, with D possibly TRBD2 on 6 matching bases. V gave up 1 base and J gave up 8 bases, with 12 bases separating them. Germline values: CDR1 DFQATT, CDR2 SNEGSKA (reference sequence). This CDR3 contains 13 residues. The CDR3 DNA is TGCAGTGCTAGAGTTACAGGAGGGGACATTCAGTACTTC. Protein product: CSARVTGGDIQYF.

The sample holds many counts of this clonotype. The rearrangement links TRBV20-1 to TRBJ1-5, with D unclear. Germline lookup yields CDR1 DFQATT and CDR2 SNEGSKA (reference sequence). V was shortened by 0 bases and J by 5 bases, with 14 bases between the two germline ends. The CDR3 is 15 residues long. The CDR3 loop is CSARDGRQPYQPQHF. The CDR3 DNA follows: TGCAGTGCTAGAGATGGGAGGCAGCCGTATCAGCCCCAGCATTTT.

This clonotype was counted ten times or more. The V gene is TRBV12-5, the J gene TRBJ2-2; D is possibly TRBD2 (5 bases). The germline CDR1 and CDR2 sequences are LGHNT and FRNRAP. This CDR3 spans 14 amino acids. V dropped 3 bases and J dropped 5 bases, with 10 bases sitting between them. CDR3 in DNA: TGTGCTAGTGGTTTAAGTGCGGGTACCGGGGAGCTGTTTTTT. It codes for CASGLSAGTGELFF.

This clonotype has ten or more counts. This chain connects TRBV5-1 to TRBJ1-2; D unclear. The CDR3 runs 16 residues. Germline-derived CDR1 and CDR2 are SGHRS and YFSETQ. Trimming shortened V by 2 bases and J by 2 bases, and 16 bases separated the two germline ends. CDR3: CASSFSSTGRNYGYTF. The CDR3 DNA sequence: TGCGCCAGCAGCTTTTCGTCGACGGGAAGGAACTATGGCTACACCTTC.

This clonotype was seen many times. This chain connects TRBV28 to TRBJ2-7; 7 nucleotides agree with TRBD2. V lost 6 bases and J lost 3; bases outside the gene matches: 11. This CDR3 is built from 15 residues. In germline, CDR1 is MDHEN, CDR2 SYDVKM. Written as DNA, the CDR3 is TGTGCCAGCAGCCCTGTCGTTAGCGGGCGCTACGAGCAGTACTTC. Amino acid sequence: CASSPVVSGRYEQYF. The variable domain in full, completed from reference TRBV28 and TRBJ2-7, reads DVKVTQSSRYLVKRTGEKVFLECVQDMDHENMFWYRQDPGLGLRLIYFSYDVKMKEKGDIPEGYSVSREKKERFSLILESASTNQTSMYLCASSPVVSGRYEQYFGPGTRLTVT.

This clonotype has at least ten counts. The CDR3 DNA reads TGTGCCTGGGGGAGGCAGCAAGGAGAGACCCAGTACTTC. This codes for CAWGRQQGETQYF. The rearrangement uses TRBV30 and TRBJ2-5; TRBD2 might be the D (6 bases). The V end was cut by 5 bases, the J end by 4 bases, with 14 bases between. The CDR3 has 13 residues. The germline CDR1 and CDR2 sequences are GTSNPN and SVGIG (reference sequence).

With regard to this clonotype: A much bigger clone sits one base away, suggesting this may be a read error. The chain recombines TRBV5-1 with TRBJ1-6; no reliable D call. Germline CDR1 and CDR2: SGHRS and YFSETQ. V shed 0 bases and J shed 6 bases, with 4 bases lying between them. This CDR3 has 13 amino acids. The CDR3 spells CASSLASNSPLHF. The CDR3 coding sequence is TGCGCCAGCAGCTTGGCCAGTAATTCACCCCTCCACTTT.

This clonotype was found many times. The chain has TRBV7-9 and TRBJ1-1; D is unresolved. Trimming cost V 5 bases and J 6 bases, with 10 bases left between them. Per germline, CDR1 SEHNR and CDR2 FQNEAQ (reference sequence). CDR3 length: 12 residues. CDR3 nucleotides: TGTGCCAGCAGCCTCCTGAGTCCTGAAGCTTTCTTT. Translated: CASSLLSPEAFF.

This clonotype was observed at least ten times. The chain carries TRBV18 and TRBJ2-7, with a tentative D call TRBD1 (5 bases). Trimming removed 1 base at V and 4 bases at J, with 17 bases between. This CDR3 has 16 amino acids. Germline V lookup: CDR1 KGHSH, CDR2 LQKENI. CDR3 DNA: TGTGCCAGCTCACCACACGATACAGGATTGGGATACGAGCAGTACTTC. Encoded protein: CASSPHDTGLGYEQYF.

In its sample, this clonotype was seen a few times. Its ends do not fully match the called genes, so a read error is possible. The chain employs TRBV28 and TRBJ1-2; D not resolved. Germline loops: CDR1 MDHEN, CDR2 SYDVKM. This CDR3 spans 13 amino acids. The CDR3 DNA reads as TGTGCCAGCACCGGAATCCTCATCGGCGGCTACAACTTC. Protein product: CASTGILIGGYNF.

The chain combines TRBV18 with TRBJ1-6; D gene ambiguous. V was pared by 3 bases and J by 6 bases, with 9 bases between. From germline, CDR1 is KGHSH and CDR2 LQKENI. The CDR3 runs to 14 residues. The CDR3 coding sequence is TGTGCCAGCTCACCGCAGGCGTCTAATTCACCCCTCCACTTT. Its protein is CASSPQASNSPLHF.

This clonotype was recorded many times. This chain connects TRBV7-8 to TRBJ2-2; TRBD2 aligns across 9 bases. The J segment lost 1 base and the V segment lost 5 bases, leaving 5 bases of the junction unmatched. This CDR3 is 16 amino acids long. CDR1 is SGHVS and CDR2 is FQNEAQ in the germline V gene. In DNA, the CDR3 is TGTGCCAGCAGCGACGGACTAGCGCTGAACACCGGGGAGCTGTTTTTT. Protein product: CASSDGLALNTGELFF. Full variable domain (missing parts from reference TRBV7-8 and TRBJ2-2): GAGVSQSPRYKVAKRGQDVALRCDPISGHVSLFWYQQALGQGPEFLTYFQNEAQLDKSGLPSDRFFAERPEGSVSTLKIQRTQQEDSAVYLCASSDGLALNTGELFFGEGSRLTVL.